The 30 T cell receptor beta chains below come from one sample, sequenced in a study of control samples from healthy donors and cancer patients. Libraries were prepared by immunoSEQ multiplex PCR; TCRdb keeps only in-frame clonotypes and omits some of them. Of roughly 99,000 clones in the sample, roughly 78% are singletons; the top ten hold about 2%. The specimen was blood. These receptors originate from a man aged 60-69 years in good health.

The chain employs TRBV24-1 and TRBJ2-3; D ambiguous. Germline assignment: CDR1 KGHDR and CDR2 SFDVKD. Deletions cut 2 bases from V and 1 base from J, with 9 bases between. This CDR3 has 15 amino acids. The CDR3 coding sequence is TGTGCCACCAGTGATTGGGCGTCTGGCACAGATACGCAGTATTTT. Amino acids: CATSDWASGTDTQYF.

V gene TRBV19 combines with J gene TRBJ1-3; D call uncertain. The CDR3 has 16 residues. The germline V gene has CDR1 LNHDA and CDR2 SQIVND (reference sequence). Trimming removed 7 bases at V and 10 bases at J, with 26 bases between. The CDR3 coding sequence is TGTGCCAGTAACGGCCCGGGAAGCTTCGCCCGAGGGACCATATATTTT. Its protein product is CASNGPGSFARGTIYF.

This chain joins TRBV5-4 and TRBJ2-2; 7 bases line up with TRBD1. The CDR3 runs 16 residues. V was clipped by 4 bases and J by 0 bases; unmatched bases: 6. Germline V gene sequence: CDR1 SGHNT, CDR2 YYREEE (reference sequence). The DNA of the CDR3 is TGTGCCAGCAGCCGGGACAGTAAGTCGAACACCGGGGAGCTGTTTTTT. Amino acids: CASSRDSKSNTGELFF.

This chain uses TRBV7-9 with TRBJ2-7; weak D call: TRBD2 (5 bases). The CDR3 length is 14 residues. Looked up from germline, CDR1 is SEHNR and CDR2 is FQNEAQ (reference sequence). The germline V and J ends were trimmed by 4 bases and 7 bases, with 17 bases remaining between them. The CDR3 reads CASSSDGSPGEQYF. The CDR3 DNA is TGTGCCAGCAGCTCCGATGGGTCCCCGGGGGAGCAGTACTTC.

The CDR3 bases are TGTGCCAGCCAACTAGCGGGGGGCTATACCGGGGAGCTGTTTTTT. Translated, it gives CASQLAGGYTGELFF. The genes are TRBV5-6 and TRBJ2-2; 12 bases fit TRBD2. The J segment lost 5 bases and the V segment lost 7 bases, leaving 6 bases of the junction unmatched. This CDR3 region has 15 residues. The germline gives CDR1 SGHDT, CDR2 YYEEEE.

The chain joins TRBV7-7 to TRBJ2-5, with 7 bases that match TRBD2. CDR3 size: 16 residues. Germline CDR1 SSHAT, CDR2 FNYEAQ (reference sequence). The V segment lost 1 base and the J segment 4 bases; nucleotides outside the gene matches: 9. CDR3 protein: CASSLGTRASSETQYF. As DNA, the CDR3 is TGTGCCAGCAGCTTAGGGACTAGGGCCTCCTCAGAGACCCAGTACTTC.

The chain is built from TRBV5-1 and TRBJ1-4; TRBD1 is a possible D gene (6 bases). Trimming stripped 2 bases from V and 0 bases from J, with 11 bases between. Looked up from germline, CDR1 is SGHRS and CDR2 is YFSETQ. The CDR3 spans 16 residues. The CDR3 coding sequence is TGCGCCAGCAGCTTTAAGGGACAATCAACTAATGAAAAACTGTTTTTT. It encodes CASSFKGQSTNEKLFF.

V is TRBV28 and J is TRBJ2-1; 16 bases fit TRBD2. Germline assignment: CDR1 MDHEN and CDR2 SYDVKM. The junction had 12 bases not matched to a gene; V was cut back by 7 bases and J by 12 bases. The CDR3 runs 16 residues. CDR3: CASNWEGTSGRASQFF. The CDR3 DNA reads TGTGCCAGCAATTGGGAGGGGACTAGCGGGAGGGCCTCGCAGTTCTTC.

This clone was seen once. The V call is TRBV5-1, the J call TRBJ2-3, with 8 bases that match TRBD1. The CDR3 is made up of 16 amino acids. CDR1 SGHRS and CDR2 YFSETQ come from the germline V gene. V trimming: 4 bases; J trimming: 1 base; junction bases outside the gene matches: 8. The CDR3 DNA reads as TGCGCCAGCAGCACCGGACAGGGTGGGGGCACAGATACGCAGTATTTT. Translating it yields CASSTGQGGGTDTQYF.

This clone was seen once. V and J are TRBV5-1 and TRBJ2-7, with TRBD2 identical over 7 bases. This CDR3 comprises 12 residues. The V gene end was trimmed by 3 bases and the J gene end by 5 bases; junction bases not matched to a gene: 2. Germline V gene data show CDR1 as SGHRS and CDR2 as YFSETQ. CDR3 sequence reads: CASSWAGDEQYF. In nucleotides, the CDR3 is TGCGCCAGCAGCTGGGCGGGGGACGAGCAGTACTTC.

Only one count was recorded for this clone. The chain combines TRBV5-6 with TRBJ1-2; no definite D call. Germline V gene data show CDR1 as SGHDT and CDR2 as YYEEEE. Trimming pared 9 bases from V and 6 bases from J, leaving 18 bases between. CDR3 length: 13 residues. Here the CDR3 reads CATQARRTDGYTF. The CDR3 DNA follows: TGTGCCACCCAAGCGAGGAGAACGGATGGCTACACCTTC. The full variable domain, rest sourced from reference TRBV5-6 and TRBJ1-2, is DAGVTQSPTHLIKTRGQQVTLRCSPKSGHDTVSWYQQALGQGPQFIFQYYEEEERQRGNFPDRFSGHQFPNYSSELNVNALLLGDSALYLCATQARRTDGYTFGSGTRLTVV.

The chain employs TRBV30 and TRBJ2-7; no definite D call. This CDR3 is 13 amino acids long. Trimming left V 3 bases short and J 2 bases short, with 11 bases between. Germline loops: CDR1 GTSNPN, CDR2 SVGIG (reference sequence). In nucleotides, the CDR3 is TGTGCCTGGAGCACCGGATCAGCCTACGAGCAGTACTTC. Translating it yields CAWSTGSAYEQYF. The full variable domain, with the rest looked up from reference TRBV30 and TRBJ2-7, is SQTIHQWPATLVQPVGSPLSLECTVEGTSNPNLYWYRQAAGRGLQLLFYSVGIGQISSEVPQNLSASRPQDRQFILSSKKLLLSDSGFYLCAWSTGSAYEQYFGPGTRLTVT.

This rearrangement joins TRBV7-9 to TRBJ2-7; 9 bases fit TRBD1. The CDR3 has 17 amino acids. V shed 5 bases, J shed 4 bases, and the junction held 15 bases outside the gene matches. The germline V gene encodes CDR1 SEHNR and CDR2 FQNEAQ (reference sequence). The CDR3 loop reads CASSRSLIGDRVYEQYF. Here the CDR3 DNA reads TGTGCCAGCAGCCGGAGCCTCATAGGGGACAGGGTGTACGAGCAGTACTTC. The complete variable domain, with remaining parts taken from reference TRBV7-9 and TRBJ2-7, reads DTGVSQNPRHKITKRGQNVTFRCDPISEHNRLYWYRQTLGQGPEFLTYFQNEAQLEKSRLLSDRFSAERPKGSFSTLEIQRTEQGDSAMYLCASSRSLIGDRVYEQYFGPGTRLTVT.

The chain joins TRBV7-9 to TRBJ2-7; 7 bases are shared with TRBD2. Germline V gene data show CDR1 as SEHNR and CDR2 as FQNEAQ (reference sequence). V shed 2 bases and J 6 bases; nucleotides not matched to a gene: 10. The CDR3 has 15 residues. CDR3 loop: CASSLMTSTLVEQYF. CDR3 in DNA: TGTGCCAGCAGCTTAATGACTAGCACCTTGGTCGAGCAGTACTTC.

The chain links TRBV19 to TRBJ1-2; D may be TRBD1 (5 bases). Germline assignment: CDR1 LNHDA and CDR2 SQIVND (reference sequence). V was shortened by 6 bases and J by 7 bases, with 15 bases between the two germline ends. The CDR3 consists of 13 residues. In nucleotides, the CDR3 is TGTGCCAGTAGCCGGGGAGGGGAGGGTGGCTACACCTTC. Protein product: CASSRGGEGGYTF. The complete variable domain, with remaining parts taken from reference TRBV19 and TRBJ1-2, reads DGGITQSPKYLFRKEGQNVTLSCEQNLNHDAMYWYRQDPGQGLRLIYYSQIVNDFQKGDIAEGYSVSREKKESFPLTVTSAQKNPTAFYLCASSRGGEGGYTFGSGTRLTVV.

This chain links TRBV24-1 with TRBJ1-5; 9 positions match TRBD1. The CDR3 is made up of 17 amino acids. The germline CDR1 and CDR2 sequences are KGHDR and SFDVKD. V gave up 3 bases and J gave up 3 bases; unmatched junction bases: 8. CDR3 sequence (DNA): TGTGCCACCAGTGATGGGGGGACAGGGAAGAACAATCAGCCCCAGCATTTT. It codes for CATSDGGTGKNNQPQHF.

This clone was seen a handful of times. This chain uses TRBV7-2 with TRBJ2-7, with TRBD1 identical over 7 bases. Germline V lookup: CDR1 SGHTA, CDR2 FQGNSA. V gave up 4 bases and J gave up 5 bases; unmatched junction bases: 8. The CDR3 has 14 amino acids. DNA of the CDR3: TGTGCCAGCAGCTCCCGACAGGGTATGAACGAGCAGTACTTC. It translates to CASSSRQGMNEQYF.

This chain links TRBV27 with TRBJ1-4; D is ambiguous. With 3 bases removed from V and 5 bases from J, the gap between germline ends came to 10 bases. In germline, CDR1 is MNHEY, CDR2 SMNVEV (reference sequence). This CDR3 has 14 amino acids. The CDR3 nucleotides read TGTGCCAGCAGTTTTGCAGGTCAAAATGAAAAACTGTTTTTT. This encodes CASSFAGQNEKLFF.

This clone was picked up one time. No DNA is shown, since the ends of the CDR3 on it are uncertain; the CDR3 is the one TCRdb lists. This chain uses TRBV4-2 with TRBJ2-1. Germline loops: CDR1 LGHNA, CDR2 YNFKEQ. From its first to its last residue, the CDR3 has 17 amino acids. CDR3 loop: CASSQDFGEGLYNEQFF.

Only a few counts were recorded for this clone. This chain uses TRBV28 with TRBJ2-7; TRBD2 matches 8 bases. The CDR3 spans 15 residues. With 5 bases clipped from V and 7 bases from J, the junction kept 13 bases outside the gene matches. The germline CDR1 and CDR2 sequences are MDHEN and SYDVKM. DNA for the CDR3: TGTGCCAGCAGTACTCTAGCGGGTCATCTGGGTGAGCAGTACTTC. Its translation: CASSTLAGHLGEQYF.

The V gene is TRBV7-9, the J gene TRBJ2-7, with 8 bases matching TRBD2. V was clipped by 5 bases and J by 7 bases; unmatched bases: 16. CDR1 and CDR2 (germline): SEHNR, FQNEAQ (reference sequence). This CDR3 is 16 amino acids long. The CDR3 DNA is TGTGCCAGCAGCCTCACCGGCGGGGGGCGTTTAGTGGAGCAGTACTTC. It yields the protein CASSLTGGGRLVEQYF. Full variable domain (missing parts from reference TRBV7-9 and TRBJ2-7): DTGVSQNPRHKITKRGQNVTFRCDPISEHNRLYWYRQTLGQGPEFLTYFQNEAQLEKSRLLSDRFSAERPKGSFSTLEIQRTEQGDSAMYLCASSLTGGGRLVEQYFGPGTRLTVT.

The chain recombines TRBV6-5 with TRBJ1-5; a possible D gene is TRBD1 (5 bases). Per the germline V gene, CDR1 is MNHEY and CDR2 is SVGAGI. This CDR3 spans 14 amino acids. Trimming pared 5 bases from V and 6 bases from J, leaving 14 bases between. The CDR3 loop is CASSPQGVGQPQHF. As DNA, the CDR3 is TGTGCCAGCAGTCCTCAGGGAGTAGGTCAGCCCCAGCATTTT.

J is TRBJ1-3 and V is TRBV4-1; no firm D call. V was pared by 1 base and J by 2 bases, with 9 bases between. The length of the CDR3 is 15 residues. Germline-derived CDR1 and CDR2 are MGHRA and YSYEKL. CDR3 nucleotides: TGCGCCAGCAGCCAAGGGGGTAAAGCTGGAAACACCATATATTTT. Translation gives CASSQGGKAGNTIYF.

The chain carries TRBV28 and TRBJ2-5, with D perhaps assigned TRBD1 or TRBD2 (6 bases each). The CDR3 extends over 17 amino acids. Germline loops: CDR1 MDHEN, CDR2 SYDVKM. With 2 bases removed from V and 4 bases from J, the gap between germline ends came to 20 bases. The CDR3 here is CASSLGRTAGGGETQYF. The CDR3 region has the DNA TGTGCCAGCAGTTTAGGGAGGACAGCCGGGGGAGGAGAGACCCAGTACTTC.

The gene calls are TRBV20-1 and TRBJ1-4, with D unresolved. There are 11 residues in the CDR3. V was trimmed by 0 bases and J by 4 bases, leaving 0 bases between them. Germline V gives CDR1 DFQATT, CDR2 SNEGSKA (reference sequence). The CDR3 DNA sequence: TGCAGTGCTAGAGATAATGAAAAACTGTTTTTT. Residues: CSARDNEKLFF.

This clone was picked up a small number of times. The chain links TRBV7-8 to TRBJ2-7, with 10 bases that match TRBD1. The germline V gene encodes CDR1 SGHVS and CDR2 FQNEAQ. The junction had 10 bases not matched to a gene; V was cut back by 5 bases and J by 3 bases. The CDR3 has 16 residues. The CDR3 nucleotides are TGTGCCAGCAGCACCGACGACAGGGGGCAATTCTACGAGCAGTACTTC. Translation gives CASSTDDRGQFYEQYF.

The CDR3 region has the DNA TGTGCCAGCAGCGTAGCTCACGGTAATGATGGCTACACCTTC. Protein sequence: CASSVAHGNDGYTF. This chain links TRBV9 with TRBJ1-2; no reliable D call. Trimming stripped 0 bases from V and 6 bases from J, with 12 bases between. In germline, CDR1 is SGDLS, CDR2 YYNGEE. The CDR3 spans 14 residues.

V and J are TRBV5-1 and TRBJ2-1, with 9 bases that match TRBD1. This CDR3 region has 16 residues. Per germline, CDR1 SGHRS and CDR2 YFSETQ. Unmatched junction bases numbered 17, after V lost 4 bases and J lost 12 bases. CDR3 sequence reads: CASSETGTGLSVSQFF. CDR3 nucleotide sequence: TGCGCCAGCAGCGAAACCGGGACAGGGCTGTCAGTTTCGCAGTTCTTC.

The genes are TRBV30 and TRBJ2-3; D perhaps matches TRBD1 (6 bases). The length of the CDR3 is 14 residues. Per germline, CDR1 GTSNPN and CDR2 SVGIG (reference sequence). V dropped 1 base and J dropped 1 base, with 9 bases sitting between them. The CDR3 reads CAWSEGHGTDTQYF. The DNA for the CDR3 is TGTGCCTGGAGTGAGGGACATGGCACAGATACGCAGTATTTT. The full variable domain, completed using reference TRBV30 and TRBJ2-3, is SQTIHQWPATLVQPVGSPLSLECTVEGTSNPNLYWYRQAAGRGLQLLFYSVGIGQISSEVPQNLSASRPQDRQFILSSKKLLLSDSGFYLCAWSEGHGTDTQYFGPGTRLTVL.

The chain combines TRBV2 with TRBJ1-1; no definite D call. This CDR3 region has 12 residues. The V end was cut by 6 bases, the J end by 5 bases, with 10 bases between. Germline CDR1 SNHLY, CDR2 FYNNEI. CDR3 DNA: TGTGCCAGCAGGAAGTCCGAAACTGAAGCTTTCTTT. Protein: CASRKSETEAFF.